The rows below give T cell receptor beta chains drawn from one sample of a study of cytomegalovirus exposure and HLA in healthy donors. Some clones are missing from TCRdb's copy, which holds only in-frame ones; the method was immunoSEQ multiplex PCR. This table has roughly 96,000 clones, approximately 72% appearing once. The source material was PBMCs. Source of these receptors: a female donor in good health and CMV-seropositive. Both conserved end residues are part of each CDR3. Fields, in order: J gene, clone size, V gene, D gene, CDR3 DNA, CDR3 protein. A D gene is named only where the DNA matches it firmly. For some rows the clone size is stated as once, few or many, or as a class when expanded; others skip it.

J gene: TRBJ2-5; clone size: NA; V gene: TRBV5-1; D gene: TRBD2; CDR3 DNA: TGCGCCAGCAGCTTGGGACTAGCGGGGACCTTAATCAGGGAGACCCAGTACTTC; CDR3 protein: CASSLGLAGTLIRETQYF
J gene: TRBJ1-3; clone size: NA; V gene: TRBV5-8; D gene: NA; CDR3 DNA: TGTGCCAGCAGCCATCTTAGAGGGAGGGACACCATATATTTT; CDR3 protein: CASSHLRGRDTIYF
J gene: TRBJ1-5; clone size: once; V gene: TRBV10-3; D gene: NA; CDR3 DNA: TGTGCCACCGGAGCGGGGAGTGGAGAGTATCAGCCCCAGCATTTT; CDR3 protein: CATGAGSGEYQPQHF
J gene: TRBJ1-5; clone size: NA; V gene: TRBV2; D gene: NA; CDR3 DNA: TGTGCCAGCAGGGGTTGGGGGCGGCAGCCCCAGCATTTT; CDR3 protein: CASRGWGRQPQHF
J gene: TRBJ2-7; clone size: NA; V gene: TRBV5-4; D gene: TRBD2; CDR3 DNA: TGTGCCAGCAGCTTAAGGACTAGCGGCTACGAGCAGTACTTC; CDR3 protein: CASSLRTSGYEQYF
J gene: TRBJ1-4; clone size: NA; V gene: TRBV10-3; D gene: TRBD1; CDR3 DNA: TGTGCCATCAGCGACAGGGACTCCAATAAAAAACTGTTTTTT; CDR3 protein: CAISDRDSNKKLFF
J gene: TRBJ2-7; clone size: NA; V gene: TRBV6-5; D gene: NA; CDR3 DNA: TGTGCCAGTTCCAGGGGGAGGTACGAGCAGTACTTC; CDR3 protein: CASSRGRYEQYF
J gene: TRBJ2-1; clone size: NA; V gene: TRBV30; D gene: NA; CDR3 DNA: TGTGCCTGGTCGGGGGGCCCTAATGAGCAGTTCTTC; CDR3 protein: CAWSGGPNEQFF
J gene: TRBJ1-1; clone size: NA; V gene: TRBV29-1; D gene: TRBD1; CDR3 DNA: TGCAGCGTCCCTCGACAGGGGATGAACACTGAAGCTTTCTTT; CDR3 protein: CSVPRQGMNTEAFF
J gene: TRBJ2-1; clone size: NA; V gene: TRBV5-1; D gene: NA; CDR3 DNA: TGCGCCAGCAGCTCCCAAAGGGGCGACTACAATGAGCAGTTCTTC; CDR3 protein: CASSSQRGDYNEQFF
J gene: TRBJ2-2; clone size: NA; V gene: TRBV10-2; D gene: NA; CDR3 DNA: TGCGCCAGCAGTGAGTCGGGGTCAGGGTCCGGGGAGCTGTTTTTT; CDR3 protein: CASSESGSGSGELFF
J gene: TRBJ2-7; clone size: NA; V gene: TRBV2; D gene: NA; CDR3 DNA: TGTGCCAGCAGTGTCTTCTACGAGCAGTACTTC; CDR3 protein: CASSVFYEQYF
J gene: TRBJ2-7; clone size: NA; V gene: TRBV4-3; D gene: TRBD2; CDR3 DNA: TGCGCCAGCAGCCCGCGGGAGAACTCCTACGAGCAGTACTTC; CDR3 protein: CASSPRENSYEQYF
J gene: TRBJ1-2; clone size: few; V gene: TRBV29-1; D gene: NA; CDR3 DNA: TGCAGCGTTGAACTAGACAGACTAGATGGCTACACCTTC; CDR3 protein: CSVELDRLDGYTF
J gene: TRBJ1-3; clone size: NA; V gene: TRBV6-5; D gene: NA; CDR3 DNA: TGTGCCAGCAGTTACTCGGGGGCGGGAAACACCATATATTTT; CDR3 protein: CASSYSGAGNTIYF
J gene: TRBJ2-3; clone size: few; V gene: TRBV28; D gene: TRBD2; CDR3 DNA: TGTGCCAGCAGTTCCCGGCTAGCGGCTAGCACAGATACGCAGTATTTT; CDR3 protein: CASSSRLAASTDTQYF
J gene: TRBJ1-2; clone size: NA; V gene: TRBV28; D gene: TRBD1; CDR3 DNA: TGTGCCAGCAGTTTAGAAGGGGGCGGCTACACCTTC; CDR3 protein: CASSLEGGGYTF
J gene: TRBJ1-5; clone size: NA; V gene: TRBV5-6; D gene: NA; CDR3 DNA: TGTGCCAGCAGCCTTTATAGCAATCAGCCCCAGCATTTT; CDR3 protein: CASSLYSNQPQHF
J gene: TRBJ2-1; clone size: NA; V gene: TRBV11-3; D gene: TRBD2; CDR3 DNA: TGTGCCAGCAGCTTAGGCACTAGCGGGGGTTTTGGGGAGCAGTTCTTC; CDR3 protein: CASSLGTSGGFGEQFF
J gene: TRBJ1-2; clone size: NA; V gene: TRBV6-5; D gene: NA; CDR3 DNA: TGTGCCAGCAGTTACTCGACGGCAGGGGATGGCTACACCTTC; CDR3 protein: CASSYSTAGDGYTF
J gene: TRBJ1-1; clone size: NA; V gene: TRBV4-3; D gene: TRBD1; CDR3 DNA: TGCGCCAGCAGCCAAGTCGGGACAGGGAGTATCGGAGCTTTCTTT; CDR3 protein: CASSQVGTGSIGAFF
J gene: TRBJ2-7; clone size: NA; V gene: TRBV5-4; D gene: TRBD2; CDR3 DNA: TGTGCCAGCAGCTTGGAGGCTAGCGGAGCCTACGAGCAGTACTTC; CDR3 protein: CASSLEASGAYEQYF
J gene: TRBJ2-7; clone size: NA; V gene: TRBV5-3; D gene: NA; CDR3 DNA: TGTGCCAGAAGCCTCGACAGGATAAGAGAGCAGTACTTC; CDR3 protein: CARSLDRIREQYF
J gene: TRBJ1-6; clone size: once; V gene: TRBV7-2; D gene: NA; CDR3 DNA: TGTGCCAGCAGCTTTGGACAGTTAAATTCACCCCTCCACTTT; CDR3 protein: CASSFGQLNSPLHF
J gene: TRBJ2-2; clone size: NA; V gene: TRBV6-6; D gene: TRBD2; CDR3 DNA: TGTGCCAGCAGTTCTACCGGGGGGGACACCGGGGAGCTGTTTTTT; CDR3 protein: CASSSTGGDTGELFF
J gene: TRBJ1-4; clone size: NA; V gene: TRBV30; D gene: TRBD1; CDR3 DNA: TGTGCCTGGAGCTTAGGGGGACAGGGGGGGGAAAAACTGTTTTTT; CDR3 protein: CAWSLGGQGGEKLFF
J gene: TRBJ1-5; clone size: once; V gene: TRBV4-2; D gene: NA; CDR3 DNA: TGTGCCAGCAGCCAAGATGTTGCCAGCAGGCAGCCCCAGCATTTT; CDR3 protein: CASSQDVASRQPQHF
J gene: TRBJ2-7; clone size: once; V gene: TRBV11-1; D gene: TRBD2; CDR3 DNA: TGTGCCAGCAGCTTTGAGCGGGGGGCTACCAGCGAGTACTTC; CDR3 protein: CASSFERGATSEYF